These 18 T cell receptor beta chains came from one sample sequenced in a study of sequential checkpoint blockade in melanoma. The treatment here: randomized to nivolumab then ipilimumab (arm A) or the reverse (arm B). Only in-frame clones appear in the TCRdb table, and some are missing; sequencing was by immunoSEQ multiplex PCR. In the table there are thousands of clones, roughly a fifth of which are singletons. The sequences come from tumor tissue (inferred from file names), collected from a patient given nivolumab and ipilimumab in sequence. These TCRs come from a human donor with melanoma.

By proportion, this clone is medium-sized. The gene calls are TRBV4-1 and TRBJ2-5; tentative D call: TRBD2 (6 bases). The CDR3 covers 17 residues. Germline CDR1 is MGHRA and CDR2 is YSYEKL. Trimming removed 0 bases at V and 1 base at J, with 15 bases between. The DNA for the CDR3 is TGCGCCAGCAGCCAAGAAAACCCAATAGCGGTCCAAGAGACCCAGTACTTC. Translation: CASSQENPIAVQETQYF.

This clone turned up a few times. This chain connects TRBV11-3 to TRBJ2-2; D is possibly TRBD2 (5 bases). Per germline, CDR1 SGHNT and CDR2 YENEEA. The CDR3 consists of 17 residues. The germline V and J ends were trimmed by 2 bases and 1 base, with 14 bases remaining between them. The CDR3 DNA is TGTGCCAGCAGCTTACCGGGCGGACTCTTGAACACCGGGGAGCTGTTTTTT. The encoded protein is CASSLPGGLLNTGELFF.

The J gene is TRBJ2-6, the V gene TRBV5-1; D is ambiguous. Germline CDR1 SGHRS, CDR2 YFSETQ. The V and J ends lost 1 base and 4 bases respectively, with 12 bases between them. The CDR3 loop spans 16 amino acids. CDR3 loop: CASSLIPALGANVLTF. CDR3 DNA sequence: TGCGCCAGCAGCTTGATTCCTGCTCTGGGGGCCAACGTCCTGACTTTC.

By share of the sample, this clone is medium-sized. The CDR3 sequence is CASSTGDPGANVLTF. CDR3 DNA: TGTGCCAGCAGCACAGGGGATCCTGGGGCCAACGTCCTGACTTTC. This rearrangement joins TRBV11-3 to TRBJ2-6, with 7 positions matching TRBD1. V dropped 5 bases and J dropped 2; count of bases not matched to a gene: 3. Germline V lookup: CDR1 SGHNT, CDR2 YENEEA. The CDR3 totals 15 residues.

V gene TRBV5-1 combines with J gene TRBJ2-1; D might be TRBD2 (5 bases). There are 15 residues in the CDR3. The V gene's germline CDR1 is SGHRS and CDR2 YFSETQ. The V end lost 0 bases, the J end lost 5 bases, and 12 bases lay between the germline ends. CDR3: CASSLVGGSNNEQFF. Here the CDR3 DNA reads TGCGCCAGCAGCTTGGTAGGCGGGTCTAACAATGAGCAGTTCTTC. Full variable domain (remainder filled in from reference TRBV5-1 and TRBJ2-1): KAGVTQTPRYLIKTRGQQVTLSCSPISGHRSVSWYQQTPGQGLQFLFEYFSETQRNKGNFPGRFSGRQFSNSRSEMNVSTLELGDSALYLCASSLVGGSNNEQFFGPGTRLTVL.

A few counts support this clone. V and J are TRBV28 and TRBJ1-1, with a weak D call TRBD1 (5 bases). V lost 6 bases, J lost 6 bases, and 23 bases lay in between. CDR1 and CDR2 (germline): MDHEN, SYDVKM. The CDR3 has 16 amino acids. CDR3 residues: CASRTRDGRRVSEAFF. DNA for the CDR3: TGTGCCAGCAGAACTAGGGATGGGCGCAGGGTGTCTGAAGCTTTCTTT.

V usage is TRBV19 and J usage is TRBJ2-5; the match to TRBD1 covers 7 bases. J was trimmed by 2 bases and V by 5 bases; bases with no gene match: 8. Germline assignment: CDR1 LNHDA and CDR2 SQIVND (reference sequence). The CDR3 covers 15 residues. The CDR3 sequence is CASSPRQGLQETQYF. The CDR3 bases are TGTGCCAGTAGTCCACGACAGGGTCTACAAGAGACCCAGTACTTC.

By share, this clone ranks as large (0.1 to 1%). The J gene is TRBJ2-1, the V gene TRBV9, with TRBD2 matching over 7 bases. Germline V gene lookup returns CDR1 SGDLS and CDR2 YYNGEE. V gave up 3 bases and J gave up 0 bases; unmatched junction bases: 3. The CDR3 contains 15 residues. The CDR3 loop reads CASSGRESSYNEQFF. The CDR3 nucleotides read TGTGCCAGCAGCGGGCGGGAGAGCTCCTACAATGAGCAGTTCTTC.

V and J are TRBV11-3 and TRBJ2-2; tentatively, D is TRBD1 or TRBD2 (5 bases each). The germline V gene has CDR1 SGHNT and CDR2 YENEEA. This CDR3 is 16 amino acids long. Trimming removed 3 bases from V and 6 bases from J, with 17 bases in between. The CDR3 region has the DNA TGTGCCAGCAGCTTCTCCGACGCAGGGACCCCCGGGGAGCTGTTTTTT. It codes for CASSFSDAGTPGELFF. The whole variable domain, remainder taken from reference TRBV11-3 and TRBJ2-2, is EAGVVQSPRYKIIEKKQPVAFWCNPISGHNTLYWYLQNLGQGPELLIRYENEEAVDDSQLPKDRFSAERLKGVDSTLKIQPAELGDSAVYLCASSFSDAGTPGELFFGEGSRLTVL.

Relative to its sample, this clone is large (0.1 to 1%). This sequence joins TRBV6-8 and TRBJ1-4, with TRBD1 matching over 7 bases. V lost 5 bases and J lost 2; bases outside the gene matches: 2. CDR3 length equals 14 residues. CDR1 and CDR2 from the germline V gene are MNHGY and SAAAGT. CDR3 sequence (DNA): TGTGCCAGCAGTCCGGGACAGACTAATGAAAAACTGTTTTTT. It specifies CASSPGQTNEKLFF.

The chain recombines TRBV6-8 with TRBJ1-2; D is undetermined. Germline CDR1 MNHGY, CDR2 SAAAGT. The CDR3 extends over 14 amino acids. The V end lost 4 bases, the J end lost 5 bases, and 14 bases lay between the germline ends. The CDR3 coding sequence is TGTGCCAGCAGTTGGGAGCAGGCCCCTTATGGCTACACCTTC. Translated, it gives CASSWEQAPYGYTF.

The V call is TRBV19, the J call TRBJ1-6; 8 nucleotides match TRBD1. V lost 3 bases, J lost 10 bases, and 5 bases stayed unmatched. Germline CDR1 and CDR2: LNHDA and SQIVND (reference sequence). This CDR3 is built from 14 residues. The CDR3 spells CASSINRGTSPLHF. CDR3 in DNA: TGTGCCAGTAGTATTAACAGGGGGACGTCACCCCTCCACTTT. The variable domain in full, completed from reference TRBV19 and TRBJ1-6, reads DGGITQSPKYLFRKEGQNVTLSCEQNLNHDAMYWYRQDPGQGLRLIYYSQIVNDFQKGDIAEGYSVSREKKESFPLTVTSAQKNPTAFYLCASSINRGTSPLHFGNGTRLTVT.

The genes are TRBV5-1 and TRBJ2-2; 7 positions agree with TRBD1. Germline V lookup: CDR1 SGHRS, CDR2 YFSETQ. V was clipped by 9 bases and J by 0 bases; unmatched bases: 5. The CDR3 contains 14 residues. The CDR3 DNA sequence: TGCGCCACATCGGGACAGCCGAACACCGGGGAGCTGTTTTTT. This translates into CATSGQPNTGELFF.

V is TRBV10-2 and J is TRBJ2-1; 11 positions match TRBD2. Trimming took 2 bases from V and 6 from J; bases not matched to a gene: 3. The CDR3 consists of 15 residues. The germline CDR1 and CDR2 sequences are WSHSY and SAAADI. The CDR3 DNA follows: TGCGCCAGCAGTGAGAGACTAGCGGGATCCAATGAGCAGTTCTTC. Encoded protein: CASSERLAGSNEQFF.

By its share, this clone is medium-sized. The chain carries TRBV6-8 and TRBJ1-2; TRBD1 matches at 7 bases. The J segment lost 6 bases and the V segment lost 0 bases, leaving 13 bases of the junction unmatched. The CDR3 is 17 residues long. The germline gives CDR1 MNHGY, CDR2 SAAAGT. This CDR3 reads CASSYSGDREGRDGYTF. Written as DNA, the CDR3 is TGTGCCAGCAGTTACTCGGGAGACAGGGAGGGTAGGGATGGCTACACCTTC.

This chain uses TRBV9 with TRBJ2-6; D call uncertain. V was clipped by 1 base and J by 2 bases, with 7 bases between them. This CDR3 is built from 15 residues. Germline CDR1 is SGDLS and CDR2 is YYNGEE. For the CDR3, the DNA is TGTGCCAGCAGCGTAATCACAGCTGGGGCCAACGTCCTGACTTTC. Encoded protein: CASSVITAGANVLTF.

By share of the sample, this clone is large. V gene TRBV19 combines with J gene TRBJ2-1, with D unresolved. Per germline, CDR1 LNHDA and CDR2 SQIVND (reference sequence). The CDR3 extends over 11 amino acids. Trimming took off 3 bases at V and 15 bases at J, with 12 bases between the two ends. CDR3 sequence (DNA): TGTGCCAGTAGTATCAGGAATCGCGGGTTCTTC. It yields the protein CASSIRNRGFF.

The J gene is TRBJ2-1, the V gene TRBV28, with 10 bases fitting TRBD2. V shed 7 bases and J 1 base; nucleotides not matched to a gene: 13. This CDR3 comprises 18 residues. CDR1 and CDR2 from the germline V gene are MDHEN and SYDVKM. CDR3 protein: CASIPGVAGGQSYNEQFF. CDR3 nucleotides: TGTGCCAGCATCCCAGGGGTAGCGGGAGGACAATCCTACAATGAGCAGTTCTTC. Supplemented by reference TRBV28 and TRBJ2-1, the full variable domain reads DVKVTQSSRYLVKRTGEKVFLECVQDMDHENMFWYRQDPGLGLRLIYFSYDVKMKEKGDIPEGYSVSREKKERFSLILESASTNQTSMYLCASIPGVAGGQSYNEQFFGPGTRLTVL.